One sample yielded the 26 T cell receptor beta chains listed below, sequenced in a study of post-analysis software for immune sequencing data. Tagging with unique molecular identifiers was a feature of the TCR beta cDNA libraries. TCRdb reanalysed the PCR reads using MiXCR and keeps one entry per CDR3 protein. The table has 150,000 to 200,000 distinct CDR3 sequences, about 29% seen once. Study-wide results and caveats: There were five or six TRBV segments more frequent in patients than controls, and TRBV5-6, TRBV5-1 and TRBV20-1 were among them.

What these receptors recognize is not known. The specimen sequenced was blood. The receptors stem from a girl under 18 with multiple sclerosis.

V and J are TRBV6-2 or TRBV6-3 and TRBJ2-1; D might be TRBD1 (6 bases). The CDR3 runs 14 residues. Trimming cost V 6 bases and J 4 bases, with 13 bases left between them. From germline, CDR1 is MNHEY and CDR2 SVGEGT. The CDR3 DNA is TGTGCCAGCAGCCGACGACAGGATTACAATGAGCAGTTCTTC. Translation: CASSRRQDYNEQFF.

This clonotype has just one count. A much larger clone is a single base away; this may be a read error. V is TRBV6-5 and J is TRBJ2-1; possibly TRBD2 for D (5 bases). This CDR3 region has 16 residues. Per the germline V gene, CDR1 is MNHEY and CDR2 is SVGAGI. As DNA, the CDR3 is TGTGCCAGCAGTTACTCCCCCGGCCCGGACTTGAATGGGCAGTTCTTC. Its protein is CASSYSPGPDLNGQFF.

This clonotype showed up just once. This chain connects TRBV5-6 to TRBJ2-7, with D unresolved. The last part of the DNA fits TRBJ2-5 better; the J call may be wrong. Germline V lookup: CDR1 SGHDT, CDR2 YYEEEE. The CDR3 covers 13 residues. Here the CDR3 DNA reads TGTGCCAGCAGCTTGAGGACCTCAGAGACCCAGTACTTC. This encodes CASSLRTSETQYF.

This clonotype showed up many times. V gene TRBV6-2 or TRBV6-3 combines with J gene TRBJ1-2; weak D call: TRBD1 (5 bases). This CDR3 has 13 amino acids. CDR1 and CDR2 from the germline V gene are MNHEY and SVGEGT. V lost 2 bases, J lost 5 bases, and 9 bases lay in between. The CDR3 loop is CASSYGGSYGYTF. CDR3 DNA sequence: TGTGCCAGCAGTTACGGGGGGAGTTATGGCTACACCTTC.

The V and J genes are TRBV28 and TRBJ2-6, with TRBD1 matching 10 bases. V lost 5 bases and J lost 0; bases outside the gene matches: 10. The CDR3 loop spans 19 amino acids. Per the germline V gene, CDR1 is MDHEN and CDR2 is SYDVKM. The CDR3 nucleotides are TGTGCCAGCAGTATCCTATCGACAGGGGGCTCCTCTGGGGCCAACGTCCTGACTTTC. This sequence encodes CASSILSTGGSSGANVLTF. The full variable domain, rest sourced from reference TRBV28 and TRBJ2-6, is DVKVTQSSRYLVKRTGEKVFLECVQDMDHENMFWYRQDPGLGLRLIYFSYDVKMKEKGDIPEGYSVSREKKERFSLILESASTNQTSMYLCASSILSTGGSSGANVLTFGAGSRLTVL.

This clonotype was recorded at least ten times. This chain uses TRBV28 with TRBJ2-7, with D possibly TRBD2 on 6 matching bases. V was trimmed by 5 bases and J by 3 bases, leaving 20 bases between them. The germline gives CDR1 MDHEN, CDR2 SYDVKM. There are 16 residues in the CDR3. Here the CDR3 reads CASSPRGSVGNYEQYF. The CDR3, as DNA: TGTGCCAGCAGTCCCCGGGGGTCCGTGGGAAACTACGAGCAGTACTTC.

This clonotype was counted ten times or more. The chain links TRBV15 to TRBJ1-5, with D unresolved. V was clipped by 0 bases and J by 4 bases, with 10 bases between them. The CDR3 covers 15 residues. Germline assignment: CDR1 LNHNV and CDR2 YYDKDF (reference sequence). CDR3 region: CATSRDRAKNQPQHF. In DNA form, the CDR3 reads TGTGCCACCAGCAGAGATCGGGCAAAGAATCAGCCCCAGCATTTT.

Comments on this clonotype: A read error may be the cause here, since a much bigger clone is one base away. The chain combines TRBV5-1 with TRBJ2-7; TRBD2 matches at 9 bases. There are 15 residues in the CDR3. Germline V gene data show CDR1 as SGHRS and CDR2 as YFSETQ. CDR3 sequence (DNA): TGCGCCGGCAGCACGACTAGCGGAGGTCTCGGAGAGCAGTACTTC. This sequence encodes CAGSTTSGGLGEQYF.

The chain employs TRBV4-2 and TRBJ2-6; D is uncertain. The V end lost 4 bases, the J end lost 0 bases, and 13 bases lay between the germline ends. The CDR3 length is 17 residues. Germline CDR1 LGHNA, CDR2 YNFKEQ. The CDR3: CASSRYLRYSGANVLTF. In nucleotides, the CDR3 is TGTGCCAGCAGCCGATATCTCCGCTACTCTGGGGCCAACGTCCTGACTTTC.

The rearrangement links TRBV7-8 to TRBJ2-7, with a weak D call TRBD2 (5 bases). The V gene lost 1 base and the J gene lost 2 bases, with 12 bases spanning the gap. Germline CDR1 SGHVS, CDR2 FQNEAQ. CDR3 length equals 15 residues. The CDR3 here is CASSLDRGYPYEQYF. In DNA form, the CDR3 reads TGTGCCAGCAGCTTAGATAGAGGGTACCCCTACGAGCAGTACTTC.

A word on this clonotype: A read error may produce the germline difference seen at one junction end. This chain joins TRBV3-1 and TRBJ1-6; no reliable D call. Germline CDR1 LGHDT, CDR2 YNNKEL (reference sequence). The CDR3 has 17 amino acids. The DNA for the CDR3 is TGTGCCGGCAGCCCCAGGACCCAACGCTCCTATAATTCACCCCTCCACTTT. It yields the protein CAGSPRTQRSYNSPLHF.

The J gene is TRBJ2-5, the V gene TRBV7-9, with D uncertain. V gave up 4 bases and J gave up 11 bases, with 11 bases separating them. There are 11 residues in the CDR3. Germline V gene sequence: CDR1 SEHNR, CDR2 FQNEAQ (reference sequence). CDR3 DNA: TGTGCCAGCAGCTGGGAAAATGAGCAGTACTTC. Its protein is CASSWENEQYF.

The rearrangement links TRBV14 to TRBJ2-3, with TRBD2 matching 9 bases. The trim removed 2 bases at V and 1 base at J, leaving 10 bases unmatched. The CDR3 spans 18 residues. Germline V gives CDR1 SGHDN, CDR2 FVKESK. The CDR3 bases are TGTGCCAGCAGCCAAACGGGTAGCGGGGGATGGCGCACAGATACGCAGTATTTT. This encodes CASSQTGSGGWRTDTQYF.

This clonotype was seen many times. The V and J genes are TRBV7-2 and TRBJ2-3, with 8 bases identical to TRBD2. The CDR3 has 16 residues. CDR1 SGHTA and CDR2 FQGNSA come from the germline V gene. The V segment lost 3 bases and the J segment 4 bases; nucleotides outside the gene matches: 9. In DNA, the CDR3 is TGTGCCAGCAGCTTTAGGAGCGGGAGCAGCTCAGATACGCAGTATTTT. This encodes CASSFRSGSSSDTQYF.

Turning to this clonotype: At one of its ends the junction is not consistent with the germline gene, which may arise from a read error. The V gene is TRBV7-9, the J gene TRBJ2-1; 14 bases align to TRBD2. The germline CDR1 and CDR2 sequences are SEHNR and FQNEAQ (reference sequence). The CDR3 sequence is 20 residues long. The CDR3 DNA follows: TGTTCCAGCAGCCCTTCGGGACTAGCGGGAGCCCAGAGCTCCTACAATGAGCAGTTCTTC. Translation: CSSSPSGLAGAQSSYNEQFF.

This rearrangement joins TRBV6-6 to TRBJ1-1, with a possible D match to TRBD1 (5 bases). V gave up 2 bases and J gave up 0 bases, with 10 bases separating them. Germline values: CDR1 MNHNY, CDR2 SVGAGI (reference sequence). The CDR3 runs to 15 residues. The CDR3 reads CASSYLTVLNTEAFF. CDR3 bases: TGTGCCAGCAGTTACCTGACAGTATTGAACACTGAAGCTTTCTTT.

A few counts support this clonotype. This CDR3 is CASSLGWLAGVGTYNEQFF. Written as DNA, the CDR3 is TGTGCCAGCAGCTTAGGGTGGCTAGCGGGAGTCGGAACCTACAATGAGCAGTTCTTC. V is TRBV11-2 and J is TRBJ2-1; the match to TRBD2 covers 10 bases. Per the germline V gene, CDR1 is SGHAT and CDR2 is FQNNGV. This CDR3 has 19 amino acids. V shed 1 base, J shed 2 bases, and the junction held 11 bases outside the gene matches. Full variable domain (missing parts from reference TRBV11-2 and TRBJ2-1): EAGVAQSPRYKIIEKRQSVAFWCNPISGHATLYWYQQILGQGPKLLIQFQNNGVVDDSQLPKDRFSAERLKGVDSTLKIQPAKLEDSAVYLCASSLGWLAGVGTYNEQFFGPGTRLTVL.

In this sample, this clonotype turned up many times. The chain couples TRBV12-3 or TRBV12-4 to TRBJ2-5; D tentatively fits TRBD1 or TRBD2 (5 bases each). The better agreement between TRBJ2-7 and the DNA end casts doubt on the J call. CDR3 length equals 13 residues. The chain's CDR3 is CASSLGYGTEQYF. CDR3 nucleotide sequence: TGTGCCAGCAGTTTAGGGTACGGGACCGAGCAGTACTTC.

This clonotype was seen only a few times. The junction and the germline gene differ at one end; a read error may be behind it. The CDR3 loop reads CSVERVTENAEAFF. Written as DNA, the CDR3 is TGCAGCGTTGAACGGGTGACAGAGAACGCTGAAGCTTTCTTT. V is TRBV29-1 and J is TRBJ1-1; the D gene is possibly TRBD1 (5 bases). Germline CDR1 and CDR2: SQVTM and ANQGSEA. The CDR3 covers 14 residues.

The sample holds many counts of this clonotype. The CDR3 DNA is TGCAGTGCGAGACCGGTCCTAGCGGAGTTGGAGACCCAGTACTTC. Protein: CSARPVLAELETQYF. The chain has TRBV20-1 and TRBJ2-5, with 7 bases matching TRBD2. There are 15 residues in the CDR3. Germline loops: CDR1 DFQATT, CDR2 SNEGSKA (reference sequence). Germline trimming cut 6 bases from V and 5 bases from J; bases unmatched to any gene: 15.

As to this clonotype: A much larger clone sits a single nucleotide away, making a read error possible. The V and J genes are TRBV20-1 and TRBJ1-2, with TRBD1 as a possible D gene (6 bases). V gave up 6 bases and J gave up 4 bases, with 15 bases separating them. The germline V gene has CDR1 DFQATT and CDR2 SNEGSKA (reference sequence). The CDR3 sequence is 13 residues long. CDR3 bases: TGCAGTGCCACTCAGGGGATGCCCTATGGCTACACCTTC. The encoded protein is CSATQGMPYGYTF.

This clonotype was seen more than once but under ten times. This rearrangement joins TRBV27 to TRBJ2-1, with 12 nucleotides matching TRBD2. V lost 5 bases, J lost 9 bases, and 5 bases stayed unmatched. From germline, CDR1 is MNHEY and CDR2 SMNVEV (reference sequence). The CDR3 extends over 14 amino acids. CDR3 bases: TGTGCCAGCAGTCAATCGACTAGCGGGGGTGAGCAGTTCTTC. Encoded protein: CASSQSTSGGEQFF.

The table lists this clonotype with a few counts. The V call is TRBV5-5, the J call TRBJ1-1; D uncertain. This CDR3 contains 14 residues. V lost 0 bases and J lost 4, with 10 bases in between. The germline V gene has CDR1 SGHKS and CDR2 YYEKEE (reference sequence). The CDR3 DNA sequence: TGTGCCAGCAGCTTGGAGTTTACCTCCACTGAAGCTTTCTTT. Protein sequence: CASSLEFTSTEAFF.

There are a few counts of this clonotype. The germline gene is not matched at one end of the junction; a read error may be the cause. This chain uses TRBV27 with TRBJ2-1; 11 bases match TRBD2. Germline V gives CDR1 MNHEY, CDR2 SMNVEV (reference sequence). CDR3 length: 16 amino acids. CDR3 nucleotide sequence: TGTGCGAGCAGGCGACTAGCGGGATCGGGGTACAATGAGCAGTTCTTC. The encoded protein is CASRRLAGSGYNEQFF.

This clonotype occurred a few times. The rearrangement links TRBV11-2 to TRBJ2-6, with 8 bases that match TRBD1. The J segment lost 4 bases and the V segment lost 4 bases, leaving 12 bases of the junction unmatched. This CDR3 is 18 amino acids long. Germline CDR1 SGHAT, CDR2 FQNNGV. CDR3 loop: CASSSIRQGIAGANVLTF. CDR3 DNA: TGTGCCAGCAGCTCAATACGACAGGGGATAGCGGGGGCCAACGTCCTGACTTTC.

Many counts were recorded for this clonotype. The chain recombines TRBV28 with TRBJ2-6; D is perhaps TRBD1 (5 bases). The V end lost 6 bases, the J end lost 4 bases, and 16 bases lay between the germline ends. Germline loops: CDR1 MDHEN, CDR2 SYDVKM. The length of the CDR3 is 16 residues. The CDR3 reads CASRIPSGLGANVLTF. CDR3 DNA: TGTGCCAGCAGGATCCCCTCAGGGCTAGGGGCCAACGTCCTGACTTTC.